This TCR beta chain originates from a study of T-cell reconstitution after alpha-beta-depleted transplantation in children. The CDR3 consists of 14 residues. V shed 5 bases and J 3 bases; nucleotides not matched to a gene: 5. Germline V gene data show CDR1 as MDHEN and CDR2 as SYDVKM. Ten or more counts support this clonotype. Antigen unknown. Unique molecular identifiers were used to barcode this TCRbeta library. TCRdb processed the PCR reads anew with MiXCR; each CDR3 protein has one entry. The table records around 580,000 distinct CDR3 sequences, 23% of them present only once. Study-wide findings and caveats: From newly produced T cells came most of the T-cell counts and diversity one year after transplant.

The source of this sequence is a boy in the first two years of life who had a stem cell transplant for acute myeloid leukemia, so the T cells may come from the graft donor. The rearrangement uses TRBV28 and TRBJ2-7; the match to TRBD2 covers 9 bases. The sample was PBMCs, mostly from graft donor cells, taken 360 days after TCRalphabeta/CD19-depleted stem cell transplant. CDR3 in amino acids: CASSERGVVYEQYV. CDR3 bases: TGTGCCAGCAGTGAGCGGGGGGTCGTCTACGAGCAGTACGTC.